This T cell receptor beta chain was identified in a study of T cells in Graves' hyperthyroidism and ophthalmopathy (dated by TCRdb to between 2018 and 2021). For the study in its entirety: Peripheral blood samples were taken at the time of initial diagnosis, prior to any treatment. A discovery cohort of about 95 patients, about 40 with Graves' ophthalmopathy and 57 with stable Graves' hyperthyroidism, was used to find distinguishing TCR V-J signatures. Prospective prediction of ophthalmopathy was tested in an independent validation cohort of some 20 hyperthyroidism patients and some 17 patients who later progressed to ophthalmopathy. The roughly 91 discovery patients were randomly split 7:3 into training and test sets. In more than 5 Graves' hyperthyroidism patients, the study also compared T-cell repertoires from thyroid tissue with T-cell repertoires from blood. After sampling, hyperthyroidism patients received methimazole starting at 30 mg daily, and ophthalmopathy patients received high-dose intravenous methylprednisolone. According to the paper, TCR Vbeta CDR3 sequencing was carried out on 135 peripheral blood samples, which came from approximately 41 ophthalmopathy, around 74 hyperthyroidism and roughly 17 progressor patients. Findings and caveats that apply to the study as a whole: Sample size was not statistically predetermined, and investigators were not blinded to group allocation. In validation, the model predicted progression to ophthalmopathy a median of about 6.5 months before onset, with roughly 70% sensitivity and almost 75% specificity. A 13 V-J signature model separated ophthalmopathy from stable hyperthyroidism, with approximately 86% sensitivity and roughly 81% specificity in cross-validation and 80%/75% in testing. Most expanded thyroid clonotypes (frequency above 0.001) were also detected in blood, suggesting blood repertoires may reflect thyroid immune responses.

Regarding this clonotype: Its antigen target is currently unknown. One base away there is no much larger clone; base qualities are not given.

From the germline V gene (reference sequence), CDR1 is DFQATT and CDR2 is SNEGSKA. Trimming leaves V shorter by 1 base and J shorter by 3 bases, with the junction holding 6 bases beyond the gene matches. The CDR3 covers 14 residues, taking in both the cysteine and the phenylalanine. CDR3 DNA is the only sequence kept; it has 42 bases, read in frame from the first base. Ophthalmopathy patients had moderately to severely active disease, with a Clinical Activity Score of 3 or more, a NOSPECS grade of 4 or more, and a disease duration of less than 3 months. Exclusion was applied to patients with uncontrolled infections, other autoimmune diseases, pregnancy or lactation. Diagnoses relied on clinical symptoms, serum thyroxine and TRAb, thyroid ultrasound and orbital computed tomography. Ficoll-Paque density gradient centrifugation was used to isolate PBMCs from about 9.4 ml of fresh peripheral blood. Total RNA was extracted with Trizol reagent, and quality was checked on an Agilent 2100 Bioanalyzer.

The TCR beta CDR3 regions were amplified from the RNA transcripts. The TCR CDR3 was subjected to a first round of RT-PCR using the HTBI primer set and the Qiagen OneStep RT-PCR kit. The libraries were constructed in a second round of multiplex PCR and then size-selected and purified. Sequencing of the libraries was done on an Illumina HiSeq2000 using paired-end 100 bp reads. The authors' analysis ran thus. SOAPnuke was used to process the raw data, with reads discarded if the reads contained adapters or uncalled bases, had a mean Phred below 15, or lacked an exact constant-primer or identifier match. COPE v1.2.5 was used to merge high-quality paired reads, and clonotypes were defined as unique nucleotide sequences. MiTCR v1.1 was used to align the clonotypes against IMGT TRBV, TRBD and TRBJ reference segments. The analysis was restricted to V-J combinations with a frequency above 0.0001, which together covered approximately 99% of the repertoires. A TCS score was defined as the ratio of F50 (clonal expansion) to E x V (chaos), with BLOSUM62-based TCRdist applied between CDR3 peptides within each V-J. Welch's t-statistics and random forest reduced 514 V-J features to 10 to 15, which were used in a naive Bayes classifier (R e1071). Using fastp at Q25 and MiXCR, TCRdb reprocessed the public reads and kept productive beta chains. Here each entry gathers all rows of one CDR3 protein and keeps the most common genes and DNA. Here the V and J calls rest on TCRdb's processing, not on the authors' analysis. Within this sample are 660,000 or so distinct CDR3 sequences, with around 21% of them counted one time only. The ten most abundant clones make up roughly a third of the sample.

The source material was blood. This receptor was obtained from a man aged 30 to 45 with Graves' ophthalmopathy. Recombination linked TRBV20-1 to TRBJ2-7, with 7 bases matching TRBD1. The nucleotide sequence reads TGCAGTGCTAGAGCGAGGGACAGTTACTACGAGCAGTACTTC. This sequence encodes CSARARDSYYEQYF.